Described below is a single T cell receptor (beta chain) sequence and its context. These data belong to a study of Ad26.COV2.S vaccination and SARS-CoV-2 variants. Across the whole study: Dosing was one shot or two shots 56 days apart.

Clones were sequenced by immunoSEQ multiplex PCR, and TCRdb holds only the in-frame ones, with some missing. The sample shows about 450,000 clones, 85% to 90% of them seen only once. The treatment: some 20 received Ad26.COV2.S at low or high dose, single or two shots; about 5 received placebo; per-sample allocation not given. Sampling was done on day 63 after the first vaccine or placebo injection. J gave up 5 bases and V 3 bases, and 5 bases lay outside the gene matches. CDR3 size: 14 residues. Germline CDR1 and CDR2: SGDLS and YYNGEE. V and J are TRBV9 and TRBJ1-3; 7 positions match TRBD1. The origin of this receptor is a person aged 18 to 59 who received the Ad26.COV2.S COVID-19 vaccine or a placebo. Specimen: peripheral blood, collected in a trial of Ad26.COV2.S vaccine versus placebo. The CDR3 is CASSARQGRNTIYF. The DNA for the CDR3 is TGTGCCAGCAGCGCCCGACAGGGAAGAAACACCATATATTTT.